This TCR beta chain was recorded in a study of response to subunit inactivated influenza vaccine. From germline, CDR1 is KGHSH and CDR2 LQKENI. V lost 1 base and J 1 base, leaving 10 bases between the germline ends. The CDR3 runs 15 residues. TCRdb itself ran the RT-PCR reads through MiXCR, one entry per CDR3 protein. The table lists under 950,000 distinct CDR3 sequences, approximately 21% of them singletons. This sequence joins TRBV18 and TRBJ1-1; tentatively, D is TRBD1 (5 bases). The starting material was PBMCs from blood, obtained roughly 5 days after vaccination. This clonotype originated in a man aged 50 or older who received an inactivated influenza vaccine. CDR3: CASSPLETANTEAFF. The CDR3 DNA reads as TGTGCCAGCTCACCACTCGAGACAGCGAACACTGAAGCTTTCTTT. Based on the CDR3 plus reference TRBV18 and TRBJ1-1, the full variable domain is NAGVMQNPRHLVRRRGQEARLRCSPMKGHSHVYWYRQLPEEGLKFMVYLQKENIIDESGMPKERFSAEFPKEGPSILRIQQVVRGDSAAYFCASSPLETANTEAFFGQGTRLTVV.